The next 27 T cell receptor beta chains were all read from a single sample in a study of blood T cell repertoires in COVID-19. Using immunoSEQ multiplex PCR, the repertoire was profiled, and TCRdb retains in-frame clones only, with some absent. Among approximately 300,000 clones listed, approximately 86% were seen once. Sequencing used peripheral blood. The receptors shown here come from a woman aged 50 to 60 with active or convalescent COVID-19.

V and J are TRBV6-6 and TRBJ2-2; the match to TRBD1 covers 9 bases. After removal of 4 bases from V and 6 bases from J, the junction contained 3 bases not matched to a gene. The CDR3 is 14 amino acids. CDR1 is MNHNY, CDR2 SVGAGI, per germline (reference sequence). The CDR3 is CASSWDRDAGELFF. DNA of the CDR3: TGTGCCAGCAGTTGGGACAGGGACGCCGGGGAGCTGTTTTTT.

The rearrangement joins TRBV2 to TRBJ1-5; D unresolved. Trimming pared 8 bases from V and 4 bases from J, leaving 15 bases between. CDR1 and CDR2 from the germline V gene are SNHLY and FYNNEI. CDR3 size: 14 residues. CDR3: CASSAGFGNQPQHF. The CDR3 region has the DNA TGTGCCAGCTCAGCGGGGTTCGGAAATCAGCCCCAGCATTTT.

The V gene is TRBV5-6, the J gene TRBJ2-1, with 8 bases aligning to TRBD1. J gave up 7 bases and V 4 bases, and 4 bases lay outside the gene matches. CDR1 is SGHDT and CDR2 is YYEEEE in the germline V gene. The CDR3 length is 13 residues. The CDR3 DNA follows: TGTGCCAGCAGCCGGACAGGGAGGAATGAGCAGTTCTTC. Its protein product is CASSRTGRNEQFF.

The rearrangement joins TRBV2 to TRBJ2-7; D gene unclear. V was clipped by 6 bases and J by 3 bases, with 12 bases between them. The V gene's germline CDR1 is SNHLY and CDR2 FYNNEI. CDR3 size: 13 residues. The CDR3 nucleotides are TGTGCCAGCAGACCATCCGCCAGCTACGAGCAGTACTTC. Protein product: CASRPSASYEQYF.

The rearrangement uses TRBV2 and TRBJ2-1; TRBD1 is a possible D gene (6 bases). Trimming removed 9 bases from V and 4 bases from J, with 16 bases in between. The CDR3 sequence is 14 residues long. The V gene's germline CDR1 is SNHLY and CDR2 FYNNEI. The CDR3: CASVHDRTYNEQFF. CDR3 DNA: TGTGCCAGTGTACACGACAGGACGTACAATGAGCAGTTCTTC. Together with reference TRBV2 and TRBJ2-1, the CDR3 gives the full variable domain: EPEVTQTPSHQVTQMGQEVILRCVPISNHLYFYWYRQILGQKVEFLVSFYNNEISEKSEIFDDQFSVERPDGSNFTLKIRSTKLEDSAMYFCASVHDRTYNEQFFGPGTRLTVL.

This clone was picked up many times. V is TRBV6-5 and J is TRBJ2-5; TRBD1 matches 9 bases. Per the germline V gene, CDR1 is MNHEY and CDR2 is SVGAGI. The CDR3 spans 15 residues. V shed 6 bases, J shed 1 base, and the junction held 6 bases outside the gene matches. CDR3 residues: CASSVLGQGQETQYF. The DNA of the CDR3 is TGTGCCAGCAGCGTCCTGGGACAGGGCCAAGAGACCCAGTACTTC.

V is TRBV29-1 and J is TRBJ1-2; D unresolved. The V end was cut by 4 bases, the J end by 0 bases, with 6 bases between. Germline CDR1 reads SQVTM; CDR2 reads ANQGSEA. CDR3 size: 12 residues. The CDR3 DNA sequence: TGCAGCGTTGGGGCCGCTAACTATGGCTACACCTTC. This gives the protein CSVGAANYGYTF.

Notes on this clone: Additional DNA sequences in this sample encode the identical CDR3. This CDR3 is CATSRESTYNEQFF. The CDR3 DNA reads TGTGCCACCAGCAGGGAGTCAACCTACAATGAGCAGTTCTTC. The chain couples TRBV15 to TRBJ2-1, with no clear D. Germline V gene sequence: CDR1 LNHNV, CDR2 YYDKDF (reference sequence). This CDR3 has 14 residues. The ends were cut back, 3 bases at V and 2 bases at J, with 8 bases in the middle.

The V call is TRBV11-2, the J call TRBJ2-6; D is perhaps TRBD2 (6 bases). From germline, CDR1 is SGHAT and CDR2 FQNNGV. The CDR3 sequence is 14 residues long. Trimming removed 6 bases from V and 4 bases from J, with 10 bases in between. CDR3 loop: CASSFGGGANVLTF. CDR3 DNA sequence: TGTGCCAGCAGTTTCGGAGGGGGGGCCAACGTCCTGACTTTC.

The chain uses TRBV7-3 and TRBJ2-1; D is unresolved. This CDR3 has 12 residues. The germline V gene encodes CDR1 SGHTA and CDR2 FQGTGA. V shed 1 base and J shed 6 bases, with 4 bases lying between them. The CDR3 region is CASSLRANEQFF. The CDR3 DNA reads TGTGCCAGCAGCTTAAGGGCCAATGAGCAGTTCTTC. The full variable domain, its missing parts supplied by reference TRBV7-3 and TRBJ2-1, is GAGVSQTPSNKVTEKGKYVELRCDPISGHTALYWYRQSLGQGPEFLIYFQGTGAADDSGLPNDRFFAVRPEGSVSTLKIQRTERGDSAVYLCASSLRANEQFFGPGTRLTVL.

The chain links TRBV9 to TRBJ1-2, with 9 bases fitting TRBD1. V was clipped by 2 bases and J by 8 bases; unmatched bases: 13. This CDR3 region has 16 residues. Germline CDR1 and CDR2: SGDLS and YYNGEE. CDR3 sequence reads: CASSVTPGTGNIGYTF. Written as DNA, the CDR3 is TGTGCCAGCAGCGTGACCCCTGGGACAGGGAATATAGGCTACACCTTC. Full variable domain (remainder filled in from reference TRBV9 and TRBJ1-2): DSGVTQTPKHLITATGQRVTLRCSPRSGDLSVYWYQQSLDQGLQFLIQYYNGEERAKGNILERFSAQQFPDLHSELNLSSLELGDSALYFCASSVTPGTGNIGYTFGSGTRLTVV.

The CDR3 spells CASRRGQSYEQYF. CDR3 coding DNA: TGTGCCAGTAGAAGGGGACAGTCATACGAGCAGTACTTC. V usage is TRBV19 and J usage is TRBJ2-7, with 7 bases fitting TRBD1. The germline V gene encodes CDR1 LNHDA and CDR2 SQIVND (reference sequence). Trimming removed 6 bases from V and 4 bases from J; junction bases left unmatched: 6. This CDR3 contains 13 residues.

The V and J genes are TRBV28 and TRBJ1-3, with TRBD1 as a possible D gene (6 bases). Germline V lookup: CDR1 MDHEN, CDR2 SYDVKM. The CDR3 sequence is 17 residues long. Trimming pared 0 bases from V and 2 bases from J, leaving 14 bases between. CDR3 bases: TGTGCCAGCAGTTTATGGGGGGCCGCGGGCCCTGGAAACACCATATATTTT. Its translation: CASSLWGAAGPGNTIYF.

The rearrangement joins TRBV27 to TRBJ1-4; 10 nucleotides align to TRBD1. The trim removed 5 bases at V and 8 bases at J, leaving 11 bases unmatched. Germline V CDR1 and CDR2: MNHEY, SMNVEV (reference sequence). CDR3 size: 16 residues. In nucleotides, the CDR3 is TGTGCCAGCAGTATGTTTCGGGGACAGGGGCGAGAAAAACTGTTTTTT. This encodes CASSMFRGQGREKLFF.

The V and J genes are TRBV6-5 and TRBJ1-3, with D tentatively TRBD1 (5 bases). Trimming stripped 5 bases from V and 6 bases from J, with 17 bases between. The CDR3 sequence is 15 residues long. Per germline, CDR1 MNHEY and CDR2 SVGAGI. The CDR3 loop reads CASSLGGGEENTIYF. The CDR3 nucleotides are TGTGCCAGCAGTCTGGGCGGGGGGGAGGAAAACACCATATATTTT.

This clone was counted ten times or more. This rearrangement joins TRBV3-1 (or the pseudogene TRBV3-2) to TRBJ1-6; D is undetermined. V was clipped by 2 bases and J by 7 bases, with 9 bases between them. From germline, CDR1 is LGHDT and CDR2 YNNKEL (reference sequence). The CDR3 extends over 14 amino acids. CDR3 DNA sequence: TGTGCCAGCAGCCAATTTACGAGGAATTCACCCCTCCACTTT. Protein sequence: CASSQFTRNSPLHF.

The chain couples TRBV10-3 to TRBJ2-3; perhaps TRBD2 as D (6 bases). V dropped 1 base and J dropped 1 base, with 9 bases sitting between them. The CDR3 runs 15 residues. The germline V gene encodes CDR1 ENHRY and CDR2 SYGVKD. Written as DNA, the CDR3 is TGTGCCATCAGTGAGTATAAGCGGGGCACAGATACGCAGTATTTT. Amino acids: CAISEYKRGTDTQYF.

V gene TRBV13 combines with J gene TRBJ2-2; D is undetermined. V lost 5 bases and J lost 1, with 8 bases in between. The CDR3 has 14 amino acids. Germline lookup yields CDR1 PRHDT and CDR2 FYEKMQ (reference sequence). CDR3 in DNA: TGTGCCAGCAGCCCCCTCCGGAACACCGGGGAGCTGTTTTTT. Protein: CASSPLRNTGELFF.

The rearrangement joins TRBV9 to TRBJ2-1, with TRBD2 as a possible D gene (5 bases). V was trimmed by 0 bases and J by 3 bases, leaving 7 bases between them. The CDR3 contains 14 residues. The germline CDR1 and CDR2 sequences are SGDLS and YYNGEE. In DNA, the CDR3 is TGTGCCAGCAGCGTAGCGGGATTCTACAATGAGCAGTTCTTC. It yields the protein CASSVAGFYNEQFF.

This sequence joins TRBV3-1 (or the pseudogene TRBV3-2) and TRBJ1-2; D unresolved. CDR1 and CDR2 (germline): LGHDT, YNNKEL (reference sequence). The CDR3 extends over 16 amino acids. Between the trimmed V and J ends, which lost 1 base and 1 base, there was a span of 13 bases. The chain's CDR3 is CASSQVWTRFNYGYTF. In nucleotides, the CDR3 is TGTGCCAGCAGCCAAGTATGGACTCGCTTTAACTATGGCTACACCTTC.

This chain links TRBV19 with TRBJ1-1, with a weak D call TRBD1 (6 bases). CDR3 length: 13 amino acids. CDR1 LNHDA and CDR2 SQIVND come from the germline V gene (reference sequence). Trimming cost V 5 bases and J 4 bases, with 11 bases left between them. The CDR3, as DNA: TGTGCCAGTAGTTCGGCCAGGGGCACTGAAGCTTTCTTT. It translates to CASSSARGTEAFF. Full variable domain (missing parts from reference TRBV19 and TRBJ1-1): DGGITQSPKYLFRKEGQNVTLSCEQNLNHDAMYWYRQDPGQGLRLIYYSQIVNDFQKGDIAEGYSVSREKKESFPLTVTSAQKNPTAFYLCASSSARGTEAFFGQGTRLTVV.

CDR3 in amino acids: CASSKPDRGAAEAFF. CDR3 coding DNA: TGCGCCAGCAGCAAACCGGACAGGGGGGCCGCTGAAGCTTTCTTT. The chain carries TRBV5-1 and TRBJ1-1, with 10 bases fitting TRBD1. V shed 4 bases and J 6 bases; nucleotides not matched to a gene: 9. The germline V gene has CDR1 SGHRS and CDR2 YFSETQ. CDR3 length: 15 amino acids.

The chain links TRBV18 to TRBJ1-1; no definite D call. CDR3 size: 14 residues. From germline, CDR1 is KGHSH and CDR2 LQKENI. V was clipped by 2 bases and J by 6 bases, with 13 bases between them. CDR3 amino acids: CASSPADVGAEAFF. The CDR3 bases are TGTGCCAGCTCACCAGCCGACGTCGGGGCTGAAGCTTTCTTT.

This rearrangement joins TRBV29-1 to TRBJ2-1, with unresolved D. The CDR3 contains 13 residues. V was pared by 4 bases and J by 6 bases, with 13 bases between. Germline lookup yields CDR1 SQVTM and CDR2 ANQGSEA. The CDR3 DNA reads TGCAGCGTTGGTCCGCCAGAACCCAATGAGCAGTTCTTC. It yields the protein CSVGPPEPNEQFF.

The V call is TRBV3-1 (or the pseudogene TRBV3-2), the J call TRBJ2-3; 8 bases map to TRBD2. The CDR3 has 17 amino acids. Germline V CDR1 and CDR2: LGHDT, YNNKEL (reference sequence). Losses at the gene ends were 3 bases for V and 2 bases for J; bases not matched to a gene: 10. Written as DNA, the CDR3 is TGTGCCAGCAGCCACGTACAACGGCGGGAGGTCACAGATACGCAGTATTTT. It is translated as CASSHVQRREVTDTQYF.

The chain is built from TRBV11-2 and TRBJ2-1; the match to TRBD1 covers 11 bases. V was pared by 5 bases and J by 3 bases, with 3 bases of the junction left unmatched. The V gene's germline CDR1 is SGHAT and CDR2 FQNNGV. This CDR3 has 15 amino acids. This CDR3 is CASSPGTGGYNEQFF. CDR3 bases: TGTGCCAGCAGCCCTGGGACAGGGGGCTACAATGAGCAGTTCTTC.

This clone was seen only once. DNA of the CDR3: TGTGCCATCAGGGGGGACTTCCAAGAGACCCAGTACTTC. This codes for CAIRGDFQETQYF. This sequence joins TRBV10-3 and TRBJ2-5; D perhaps matches TRBD2 (6 bases). CDR3 size: 13 residues. Between the trimmed V and J ends, which lost 6 bases and 1 base, there was a span of 9 bases. Germline V lookup: CDR1 ENHRY, CDR2 SYGVKD.